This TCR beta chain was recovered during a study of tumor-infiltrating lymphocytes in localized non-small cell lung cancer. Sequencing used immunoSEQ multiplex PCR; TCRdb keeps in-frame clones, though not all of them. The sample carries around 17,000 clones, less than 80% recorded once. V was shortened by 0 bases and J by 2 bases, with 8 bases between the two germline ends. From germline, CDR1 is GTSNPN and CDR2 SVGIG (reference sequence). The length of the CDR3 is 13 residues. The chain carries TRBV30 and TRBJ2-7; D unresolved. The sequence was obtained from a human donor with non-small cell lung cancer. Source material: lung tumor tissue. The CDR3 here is CAWSVTPPYEQYF. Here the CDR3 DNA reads TGTGCCTGGAGTGTAACCCCGCCCTACGAGCAGTACTTC.